This entry describes one TCR beta chain. The source of the sample is a study of blood T cell repertoires in COVID-19. Study-wide background: Some COVID-19 samples were acute and others convalescent; all came from the United States, Italy and Spain. The cDNA or gDNA used as material had been derived from T cells, B-cell-depleted T cells, or PBMCs.

The length of the CDR3 is 12 residues. V was pared by 5 bases and J by 6 bases, with 8 bases between. In the original workflow: Reference gene primer amplification in the assay estimated nucleated cell counts. The method was immunoSEQ multiplex PCR; TCRdb's version includes in-frame clones alone and lacks a portion of them. D and trimming come from the DNA, and the V and J calls and clone size come from that table. This table has about 160,000 clones, 90% to 95% appearing once. The source is a woman aged 50 to 60 with acute or convalescent COVID-19. The genes are TRBV12-3 or TRBV12-4 and TRBJ1-5; D call uncertain. Sequenced sample: peripheral blood. CDR3 in amino acids: CASSTGFQPQHF. CDR3 in DNA: TGTGCCAGCAGTACCGGGTTTCAGCCCCAGCATTTT.